These T cell receptor beta chains were read from a single sample in a study of T cell responses to AZD1222 COVID-19 vaccine. TCRdb's copy holds only in-frame clones and misses some; the assay was immunoSEQ multiplex PCR. The table shows 100,000 to 150,000 clones, with roughly 85% occurring only once. This specimen consisted of peripheral blood, obtained 28 days after the second AZD1222 dose. The receptors were sampled from an adult who received the AZD1222 COVID-19 vaccine. CDR3s include the opening cysteine and the closing phenylalanine or tryptophan. D genes are given only for firm matches. Part of the rows lack a size; the others show once, few, many or a class for expanded clones.

V	J	size	D	DNA	CDR3
TRBV5-1	TRBJ2-3	NA	TRBD1	TGCGCCAGCCTTGACCGGGACAGGGTCACAGATACGCAGTATTTT	CASLDRDRVTDTQYF
TRBV10-3	TRBJ2-7	NA	NA	TGTGCCATCAGTGAAGGCAGGGACGAGCAGTACTTC	CAISEGRDEQYF
TRBV7-9	TRBJ2-6	NA	NA	TGTGCCAGCAGCTTGATCTCTGGGGCCAACGTCCTGACTTTC	CASSLISGANVLTF
TRBV19	TRBJ1-5	NA	TRBD1	TGTGCCAGTACCTCGGACAGGGATAATGATCAGCCCCAGCATTTT	CASTSDRDNDQPQHF
TRBV30	TRBJ1-1	NA	TRBD1	TGTGCCTGGAGTGACCGGGACAGGGCAACTGAAGCTTTCTTT	CAWSDRDRATEAFF
TRBV9	TRBJ1-6	NA	TRBD1	TGTGCCAGCAGCACGCGCGACAGGGGGCGATCACCCCTCCACTTT	CASSTRDRGRSPLHF
TRBV7-9	TRBJ1-3	few	NA	TGTGCCAGCAGCTCCCGGACAGTTGCTAACACCATATATTTT	CASSSRTVANTIYF
TRBV6-4	TRBJ2-7	once	NA	TGTGCCAGCAGTGACGGGTACGAGCAGTACTTC	CASSDGYEQYF
TRBV6-2/TRBV6-3	TRBJ1-1	NA	NA	TGTGCCAGCAGTCCCGTAGGGGGGCTTAACACTGAAGCTTTCTTT	CASSPVGGLNTEAFF
TRBV3-1/TRBV3-2	TRBJ2-2	NA	NA	TGTGCCAGCAGCCAAGTACCTAGTTTCCTAACGGCCGGGGAGCTGTTTTTT	CASSQVPSFLTAGELFF
TRBV7-9	TRBJ2-1	NA	NA	TGTGCCAGCACCAACGCCCTACAGGGCAATGAGCAGTTCTTC	CASTNALQGNEQFF
TRBV4-1	TRBJ2-3	NA	TRBD2	TGCGCCAGCACCCTACGGGGAGGGGAGGCAGATACGCAGTATTTT	CASTLRGGEADTQYF
TRBV6-2/TRBV6-3	TRBJ2-7	NA	NA	TGTGCCAGCAGTTACGGCCCCCCTTTAGCCTACGAGCAGTACTTC	CASSYGPPLAYEQYF
TRBV2	TRBJ1-4	few	NA	TGTGCCAGCAGTCAGGGAGGGCACATTTCCACTAATGAAAAACTGTTTTTT	CASSQGGHISTNEKLFF
TRBV5-6	TRBJ1-5	NA	NA	TGTGCCAGCAGCTTCTACGGGGGTGGTCAGCCCCAGCATTTT	CASSFYGGGQPQHF
TRBV10-3	TRBJ2-5	NA	NA	TGTGCCATCAGTGAGGGACAGAGCCACCAAGAGACCCAGTACTTC	CAISEGQSHQETQYF
TRBV12-3/TRBV12-4	TRBJ1-6	once	NA	TGTGCCAGCAGCCGACTGGTGGGTTCACCCCTCCACTTT	CASSRLVGSPLHF
TRBV18	TRBJ1-4	NA	NA	TGTGCCAGCTCACCACTGGAGAGAGGGGGAAAACTGTTTTTT	CASSPLERGGKLFF
TRBV5-1	TRBJ1-1	NA	NA	TGCGCCAGCAGCTCAGAGGACAGAACACCTGAGGCTTTCTTT	CASSSEDRTPEAFF
TRBV11-1	TRBJ1-2	NA	NA	TGTGCCAGCAGCCTCGGACGGCCTAACAACTATGGCTACACCTTC	CASSLGRPNNYGYTF
TRBV3-1/TRBV3-2	TRBJ1-6	NA	TRBD1	TGTGCCAGCAGCCCAAGACAGGGTGATAATTCACCCCTCCACTTT	CASSPRQGDNSPLHF
TRBV3-1/TRBV3-2	TRBJ1-5	few	TRBD1	TGTGCCAGCAGCCAAGACCCGGGACAGGGAGGTCAGCCCCAGCATTTT	CASSQDPGQGGQPQHF
TRBV2	TRBJ1-1	NA	TRBD1	TGTGCCAGCAGTGAAAGACAGGGGGATACTGAAGCTTTCTTT	CASSERQGDTEAFF
TRBV28	TRBJ1-3	NA	NA	TGTGCCAGCAGATTAAAAGCGTCTGGAAACACCATATATTTT	CASRLKASGNTIYF
TRBV9	TRBJ1-4	NA	TRBD1	TGTGCCAGCAGCCCCGACAGGGCTACGCATGAAAAACTGTTTTTT	CASSPDRATHEKLFF
TRBV3-1/TRBV3-2	TRBJ1-6	NA	NA	TGTGCCAGCAGCCTTTGGGGGGGCAGGTCACCCCTCCACTTT	CASSLWGGRSPLHF
TRBV7-6	TRBJ1-2	NA	TRBD1	TGTGCCAGCAGCTTAGAGGGGGACAGCTCCTATGGCTACACCTTC	CASSLEGDSSYGYTF